This T cell receptor beta chain was found in a study of blood T cell repertoires in COVID-19. Study information: COVID-19 samples from acute and convalescent phases originated in the United States, Italy and Spain. PBMCs, B-cell-depleted T cells, or T cells provided the cDNA or gDNA that made up the material.

Original handling: Amplification of reference gene primers was used by the study to estimate nucleated cell counts. Sequenced by immunoSEQ multiplex PCR; TCRdb stores in-frame clones only, minus some. V and J calls and clone size follow that table, whereas D and trimming were derived from the DNA. The table shows about 130,000 clones, with roughly 84% occurring only once. V was shortened by 3 bases and J by 1 base, with 6 bases between the two germline ends. The CDR3 consists of 13 residues. From germline, CDR1 is MNHEY and CDR2 SMNVEV (reference sequence). This receptor was taken from a woman of 80 years or more with acute or convalescent COVID-19. Sequencing was done on a sample of peripheral blood. The chain has TRBV27 and TRBJ1-2, with unresolved D. CDR3 nucleotide sequence: TGTGCCAGCAGTTTGAGGATTAACTATGGCTACACCTTC. It codes for CASSLRINYGYTF.